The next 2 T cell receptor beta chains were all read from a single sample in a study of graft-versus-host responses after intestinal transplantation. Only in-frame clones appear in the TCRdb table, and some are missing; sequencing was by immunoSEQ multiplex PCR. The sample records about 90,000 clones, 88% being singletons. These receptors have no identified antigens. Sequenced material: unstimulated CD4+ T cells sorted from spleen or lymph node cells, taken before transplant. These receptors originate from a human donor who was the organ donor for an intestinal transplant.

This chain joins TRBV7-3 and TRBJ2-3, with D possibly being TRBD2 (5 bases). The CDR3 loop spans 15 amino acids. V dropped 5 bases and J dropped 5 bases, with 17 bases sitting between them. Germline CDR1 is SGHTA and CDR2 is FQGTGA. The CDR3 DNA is TGTGCCAGCAGCGTAGGTGGACTTGGGAGAGATACGCAGTATTTT. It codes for CASSVGGLGRDTQYF.

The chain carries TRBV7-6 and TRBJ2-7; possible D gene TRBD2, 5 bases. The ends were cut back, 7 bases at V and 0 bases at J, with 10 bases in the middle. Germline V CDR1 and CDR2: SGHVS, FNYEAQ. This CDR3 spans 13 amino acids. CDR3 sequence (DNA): TGTGCCAGCAATGACGGGGTCTCCTACGAGCAGTACTTC. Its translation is CASNDGVSYEQYF.